Presented here are 26 T cell receptor beta chains from one specimen sequenced in a study of blood T cell repertoires in COVID-19. TCRdb's copy holds only in-frame clones and misses some; the assay was immunoSEQ multiplex PCR. The sample consists of 200,000 to 250,000 clones, roughly 80% of them appearing once. The sequenced sample consisted of peripheral blood. All receptors come from an older woman with acute or convalescent COVID-19.

CDR3 sequence (DNA): TGTGCCAGCAGCCCCAGGGCTCTTGGTGGCACCGGGGAGCTGTTTTTT. It translates to CASSPRALGGTGELFF. The rearrangement links TRBV3-1 (or the pseudogene TRBV3-2) to TRBJ2-2, with a weak D call TRBD1 (5 bases). Germline assignment: CDR1 LGHDT and CDR2 YNNKEL (reference sequence). The CDR3 is 16 residues long. V was shortened by 4 bases and J by 4 bases, with 16 bases between the two germline ends.

J is TRBJ2-1 and V is TRBV10-2, with 9 bases fitting TRBD1. V lost 3 bases and J lost 3; bases outside the gene matches: 9. Germline CDR1 and CDR2: WSHSY and SAAADI. The CDR3 has 17 residues. The CDR3 spells CASSDGTGNSFYNEQFF. In nucleotides, the CDR3 is TGCGCCAGCAGTGATGGGACAGGGAACTCCTTCTACAATGAGCAGTTCTTC.

The CDR3 loop reads CASSSGNQETQYF. DNA for the CDR3: TGTGCCAGCTCTTCGGGGAACCAAGAGACCCAGTACTTC. The chain is built from TRBV18 and TRBJ2-5, with D tentatively TRBD2 (5 bases). CDR3 size: 13 residues. CDR1 KGHSH and CDR2 LQKENI come from the germline V gene. V lost 6 bases, J lost 0 bases, and 8 bases lay in between.

This clone was detected once. The V call is TRBV30, the J call TRBJ1-2; D ambiguous. Looked up from germline, CDR1 is GTSNPN and CDR2 is SVGIG (reference sequence). This CDR3 has 11 residues. V dropped 8 bases and J dropped 4 bases, with 11 bases sitting between them. As DNA, the CDR3 is TGTGCCACAATAATCTTCTATGGCTACACCTTC. This sequence encodes CATIIFYGYTF.

This clone was detected a few times. This sequence joins TRBV5-6 and TRBJ2-7; D perhaps matches TRBD1 (6 bases). With 3 bases removed from V and 3 bases from J, the gap between germline ends came to 10 bases. CDR3 length: 13 residues. Per germline, CDR1 SGHDT and CDR2 YYEEEE. Written as DNA, the CDR3 is TGTGCCAGCAGCTCTGGACAGCTCTACGAGCAGTACTTC. It encodes CASSSGQLYEQYF.

The rearrangement joins TRBV24-1 to TRBJ2-1; a weak D match, TRBD2 (6 bases). CDR1 KGHDR and CDR2 SFDVKD come from the germline V gene. The CDR3 sequence is 13 residues long. V lost 8 bases, J lost 6 bases, and 13 bases lay in between. Written as DNA, the CDR3 is TGTGCCACCAACCAGGGACTCGGCAATGAGCAGTTCTTC. Translated: CATNQGLGNEQFF.

The chain couples TRBV27 to TRBJ1-1; D unclear. The CDR3 consists of 13 residues. Trimming took 3 bases from V and 1 from J, leaving 6 bases between them. Germline-derived CDR1 and CDR2 are MNHEY and SMNVEV (reference sequence). CDR3 nucleotide sequence: TGTGCCAGCAGTTTGGCAGGGAACACTGAAGCTTTCTTT. Its protein is CASSLAGNTEAFF.

J is TRBJ2-1 and V is TRBV7-2, with D tentatively TRBD2 (7 bases). V was pared by 4 bases and J by 8 bases, with 21 bases between. The CDR3 runs 16 residues. Germline lookup yields CDR1 SGHTA and CDR2 FQGNSA. Here the CDR3 reads CASSSARGLRRDEQFF. CDR3 in DNA: TGTGCCAGCAGCTCAGCCAGGGGACTAAGAAGGGATGAGCAGTTCTTC.

The chain uses TRBV7-7 and TRBJ2-7; TRBD1 is a possible D gene (8 bases). CDR3 length: 17 amino acids. V was clipped by 0 bases and J by 5 bases, with 20 bases between them. Germline CDR1 reads SSHAT; CDR2 reads FNYEAQ (reference sequence). CDR3: CASSLARTGRALDEQYV. The CDR3 DNA is TGTGCCAGCAGCTTAGCCCGGACAGGGAGGGCCCTGGACGAGCAGTACGTC.

This rearrangement joins TRBV7-9 to TRBJ1-4; 8 nucleotides align to TRBD1. This CDR3 is 17 amino acids long. V was clipped by 5 bases and J by 2 bases; unmatched bases: 10. Germline values: CDR1 SEHNR, CDR2 FQNEAQ (reference sequence). CDR3 loop: CASSPGQDSETNEKLFF. The CDR3 DNA sequence: TGTGCCAGCAGCCCGGGACAGGACTCTGAGACTAATGAAAAACTGTTTTTT. Together with reference TRBV7-9 and TRBJ1-4, the CDR3 gives the full variable domain: DTGVSQNPRHKITKRGQNVTFRCDPISEHNRLYWYRQTLGQGPEFLTYFQNEAQLEKSRLLSDRFSAERPKGSFSTLEIQRTEQGDSAMYLCASSPGQDSETNEKLFFGSGTQLSVL.

The V gene is TRBV19, the J gene TRBJ1-1; 7 positions match TRBD1. The V segment lost 6 bases and the J segment 3 bases; nucleotides outside the gene matches: 4. The germline V gene has CDR1 LNHDA and CDR2 SQIVND (reference sequence). CDR3 length equals 13 residues. CDR3: CASRTGTYTEAFF. The CDR3 region has the DNA TGTGCCAGTAGGACAGGGACTTACACTGAAGCTTTCTTT.

The rearrangement links TRBV5-4 to TRBJ2-5; no firm D call. The germline V and J ends were trimmed by 2 bases and 4 bases, with 18 bases remaining between them. The CDR3 consists of 16 residues. Germline V gives CDR1 SGHNT, CDR2 YYREEE (reference sequence). The CDR3 is CASSLGGVQYRETQYF. As DNA, the CDR3 is TGTGCCAGCAGCTTAGGCGGCGTCCAGTATCGAGAGACCCAGTACTTC.

The rearrangement links TRBV3-1 (or the pseudogene TRBV3-2) to TRBJ2-3; 9 bases line up with TRBD2. Trimming at V came to 2 bases and at J to 2 bases, leaving 5 bases not matched to a gene. This CDR3 spans 16 amino acids. Germline values: CDR1 LGHDT, CDR2 YNNKEL (reference sequence). CDR3 DNA sequence: TGTGCCAGCAGCCAACTAGCGGGGCAACTCACAGATACGCAGTATTTT. Translation gives CASSQLAGQLTDTQYF.

CDR3 residues: CASKMPGANYGYTF. DNA of the CDR3: TGTGCCAGCAAAATGCCAGGGGCTAACTATGGCTACACCTTC. The chain couples TRBV6-5 to TRBJ1-2; perhaps TRBD1 as D (6 bases). Germline V CDR1 and CDR2: MNHEY, SVGAGI. CDR3 length equals 14 residues. V lost 7 bases, J lost 0 bases, and 12 bases lay in between.

With regard to this clone: Other DNA sequences within the sample encode an identical CDR3. This chain uses TRBV9 with TRBJ2-7; D might be TRBD1 (6 bases). The CDR3 sequence is 14 residues long. The germline V gene has CDR1 SGDLS and CDR2 YYNGEE. Trimming pared 0 bases from V and 6 bases from J, leaving 13 bases between. For the CDR3, the DNA is TGTGCCAGCAGCGTAGGTGGCAGGGGATCCGAGCAGTACTTC. Amino acids: CASSVGGRGSEQYF.

This chain uses TRBV27 with TRBJ2-5, with 12 nucleotides matching TRBD2. Germline V CDR1 and CDR2: MNHEY, SMNVEV (reference sequence). The CDR3 length is 15 residues. The V gene end was trimmed by 7 bases and the J gene end by 5 bases; junction bases not matched to a gene: 8. The CDR3 DNA reads TGTGCCAGCATTTCTAGCGGGGGGGCGGAGGAGACCCAGTACTTC. Translated, it gives CASISSGGAEETQYF.

The rearrangement links TRBV7-3 to TRBJ2-2; 9 bases agree with TRBD1. The CDR3 totals 15 residues. The germline V gene has CDR1 SGHTA and CDR2 FQGTGA. V trimming: 5 bases; J trimming: 1 base; junction bases outside the gene matches: 2. The CDR3 loop is CASSPDRGNTGELFF. The CDR3 DNA follows: TGTGCCAGCAGCCCGGACAGGGGGAACACCGGGGAGCTGTTTTTT.

The V call is TRBV9, the J call TRBJ2-6, with 7 bases matching TRBD1. Germline V lookup: CDR1 SGDLS, CDR2 YYNGEE. The junction had 10 bases not matched to a gene; V was cut back by 3 bases and J by 4 bases. The CDR3 covers 17 residues. The CDR3 protein is CASSETGISTGANVLTF. The CDR3 DNA reads TGTGCCAGCAGCGAGACAGGGATTTCAACGGGGGCCAACGTCCTGACTTTC. The full variable domain, with the rest looked up from reference TRBV9 and TRBJ2-6, is DSGVTQTPKHLITATGQRVTLRCSPRSGDLSVYWYQQSLDQGLQFLIQYYNGEERAKGNILERFSAQQFPDLHSELNLSSLELGDSALYFCASSETGISTGANVLTFGAGSRLTVL.

The genes are TRBV6-6 and TRBJ2-5, with 12 bases identical to TRBD1. The V gene's germline CDR1 is MNHNY and CDR2 SVGAGI (reference sequence). The ends lost 2 bases at V and 4 bases at J; junction bases unmatched: 5. This CDR3 is built from 16 residues. As DNA, the CDR3 is TGTGCCAGCAGTTACGCACCGGGACAGGGGGCAGAGACCCAGTACTTC. This encodes CASSYAPGQGAETQYF.

This clone was detected only a few times. The chain is built from TRBV10-1 and TRBJ2-7; D may be TRBD2 (6 bases). This CDR3 contains 13 residues. Looked up from germline, CDR1 is WNHNN and CDR2 is SYGVQD (reference sequence). Trimming stripped 6 bases from V and 2 bases from J, with 11 bases between. CDR3 bases: TGCGCCAGCAGCCGGGCGGGGACCTACGAGCAGTACTTC. Its translation is CASSRAGTYEQYF.

The chain links TRBV12-1 to TRBJ1-5. TRBV12-1 is reported as a pseudogene. There are 17 residues in the CDR3. The DNA of the CDR3 is TGTGCCAGCAGCCCTTCGGGGGGAGGGGCTAGCAATCAGCCCCAGCATTTT. This translates into CASSPSGGGASNQPQHF.

This clone has a handful of counts. The V call is TRBV5-1, the J call TRBJ1-2; 7 bases fit TRBD1. CDR1 is SGHRS and CDR2 is YFSETQ in the germline V gene. Losses at the gene ends were 3 bases for V and 4 bases for J; bases not matched to a gene: 6. This CDR3 region has 14 residues. CDR3 region: CASSSEPGGYGYTF. DNA of the CDR3: TGCGCCAGCAGCTCCGAACCAGGGGGCTATGGCTACACCTTC. The variable domain in full, completed from reference TRBV5-1 and TRBJ1-2, reads KAGVTQTPRYLIKTRGQQVTLSCSPISGHRSVSWYQQTPGQGLQFLFEYFSETQRNKGNFPGRFSGRQFSNSRSEMNVSTLELGDSALYLCASSSEPGGYGYTFGSGTRLTVV.

The CDR3 loop reads CSASVTGPFDSPLHF. CDR3 DNA: TGCAGTGCTAGTGTAACAGGGCCCTTCGACTCACCCCTCCACTTT. The V gene is TRBV20-1, the J gene TRBJ1-6; D may be TRBD1 (6 bases). V was cut by 3 bases and J by 10 bases, with 19 bases left in between. Germline CDR1 is DFQATT and CDR2 is SNEGSKA (reference sequence). The length of the CDR3 is 15 residues.

This clone was found once. This sample includes further DNA sequences coding for the same CDR3. The chain carries TRBV6-5 and TRBJ1-5; 10 nucleotides line up with TRBD1. Germline CDR1 and CDR2: MNHEY and SVGAGI. There are 15 residues in the CDR3. Trimming at V came to 5 bases and at J to 0 bases, leaving 1 base not matched to a gene. CDR3 residues: CASSRTGGSNQPQHF. The CDR3 region has the DNA TGTGCCAGCAGTCGGACAGGGGGTAGCAATCAGCCCCAGCATTTT.

About this clone itself: At the DNA level, this CDR3 is encoded by other sequences in the same sample as well. V gene TRBV20-1 combines with J gene TRBJ1-5; a possible D gene is TRBD1 (5 bases). Germline V gene lookup returns CDR1 DFQATT and CDR2 SNEGSKA (reference sequence). V was cut by 3 bases and J by 0 bases, with 9 bases left in between. The CDR3 sequence is 14 residues long. CDR3 DNA sequence: TGCAGTGCTAGTCGGGGGAGTAGCAATCAGCCCCAGCATTTT. Its translation: CSASRGSSNQPQHF.

This clone was seen a handful of times. The rearrangement uses TRBV5-4 and TRBJ1-4; TRBD1 might be the D (5 bases). CDR3 size: 14 residues. Germline V gene data show CDR1 as SGHNT and CDR2 as YYREEE (reference sequence). The V end was cut by 5 bases, the J end by 7 bases, with 15 bases between. CDR3 region: CASRLGRRGEKLFF. The CDR3 region has the DNA TGTGCCAGCAGACTGGGCCGAAGGGGTGAAAAACTGTTTTTT.